The clone carrying this T cell receptor (beta chain) has just a few counts. Its antigen is as yet unknown. Template switching, a step in the protocol, added a universal primer site, and cDNA carried unique molecular identifiers. A single record per CDR3 protein comes from TCRdb applying MiXCR to the 5' RACE reads. The sample lists some 1,700,000 distinct CDR3 sequences; about 31% were seen once. This entry comes from a study of identical twins. Overall study findings and caveats: Modeled out-of-frame TCR alpha sharing in monozygotic twins fell below observed levels.

The germline V gene encodes CDR1 SGHRS and CDR2 YFSETQ. V gave up 1 base and J gave up 2 bases, with 10 bases separating them. The CDR3 spans 14 residues. This clonotype was obtained from a newborn girl in good health. The chain links TRBV5-1 to TRBJ2-7; D gene uncertain. The sample was cord blood. The CDR3 sequence is CASSLRVGPYEQYF. CDR3 coding DNA: TGCGCCAGCAGCTTGAGGGTTGGACCCTACGAGCAGTACTTC.